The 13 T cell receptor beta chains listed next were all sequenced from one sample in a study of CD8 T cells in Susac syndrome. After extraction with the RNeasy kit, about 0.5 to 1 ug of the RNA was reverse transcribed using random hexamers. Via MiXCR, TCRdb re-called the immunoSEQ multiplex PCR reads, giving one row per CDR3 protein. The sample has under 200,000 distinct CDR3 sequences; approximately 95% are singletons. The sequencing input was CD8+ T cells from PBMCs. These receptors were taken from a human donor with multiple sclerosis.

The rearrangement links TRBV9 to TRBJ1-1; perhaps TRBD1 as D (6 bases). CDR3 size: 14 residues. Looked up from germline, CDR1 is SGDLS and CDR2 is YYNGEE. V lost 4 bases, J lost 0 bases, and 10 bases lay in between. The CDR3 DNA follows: TGTGCCAGCAGCCCGGGACAATTGAACACTGAAGCTTTCTTT. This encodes CASSPGQLNTEAFF.

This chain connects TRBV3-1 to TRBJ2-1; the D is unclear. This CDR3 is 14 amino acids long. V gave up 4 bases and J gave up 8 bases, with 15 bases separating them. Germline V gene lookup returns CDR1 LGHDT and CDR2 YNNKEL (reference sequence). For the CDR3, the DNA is TGTGCCAGCAGCCCAAGGAGTCGAGTCTATGAGCAGTTCTTC. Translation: CASSPRSRVYEQFF.

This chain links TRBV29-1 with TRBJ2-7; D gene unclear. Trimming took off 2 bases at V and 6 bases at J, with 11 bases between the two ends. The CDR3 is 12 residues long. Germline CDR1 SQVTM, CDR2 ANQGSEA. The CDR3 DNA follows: TGCAGCGTTGAAAGCCCCTCGGGCGAGCAGTACTTC. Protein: CSVESPSGEQYF.

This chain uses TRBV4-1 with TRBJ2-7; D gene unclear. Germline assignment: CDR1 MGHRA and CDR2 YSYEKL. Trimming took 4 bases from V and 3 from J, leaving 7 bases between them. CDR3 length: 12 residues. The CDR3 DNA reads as TGCGCCAGCAGCCTCCCCTTCTACGAGCAGTACTTC. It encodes CASSLPFYEQYF.

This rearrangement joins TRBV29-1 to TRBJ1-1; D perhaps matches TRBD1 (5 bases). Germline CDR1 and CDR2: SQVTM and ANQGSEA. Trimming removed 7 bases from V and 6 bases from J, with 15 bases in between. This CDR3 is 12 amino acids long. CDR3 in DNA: TGCAGCGCTGGCCTCGGGGGGGCTGAAGCTTTCTTT. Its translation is CSAGLGGAEAFF. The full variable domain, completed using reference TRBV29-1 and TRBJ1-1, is SAVISQKPSRDICQRGTSLTIQCQVDSQVTMMFWYRQQPGQSLTLIATANQGSEATYESGFVIDKFPISRPNLTFSTLTVSNMSPEDSSIYLCSAGLGGAEAFFGQGTRLTVV.

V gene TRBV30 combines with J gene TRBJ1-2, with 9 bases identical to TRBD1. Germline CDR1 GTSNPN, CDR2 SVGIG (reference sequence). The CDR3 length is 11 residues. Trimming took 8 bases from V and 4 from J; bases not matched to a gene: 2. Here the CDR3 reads CAETGGYGYTF. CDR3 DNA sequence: TGTGCCGAGACAGGGGGCTATGGCTACACCTTC.

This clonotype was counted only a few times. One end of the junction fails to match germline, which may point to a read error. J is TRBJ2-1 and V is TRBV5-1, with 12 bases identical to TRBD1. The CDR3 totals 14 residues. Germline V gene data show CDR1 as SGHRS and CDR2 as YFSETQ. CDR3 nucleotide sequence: TGCGCCAGCAGACCCGGGACAGGGGGCTGGGTGATGATCTTC. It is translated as CASRPGTGGWVMIF.

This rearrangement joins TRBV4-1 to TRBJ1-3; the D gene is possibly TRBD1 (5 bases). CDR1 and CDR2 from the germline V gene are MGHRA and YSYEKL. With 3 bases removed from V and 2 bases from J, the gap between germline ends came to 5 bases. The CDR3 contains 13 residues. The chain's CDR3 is CASSQGPGNTIYF. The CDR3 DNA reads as TGCGCCAGCAGCCAGGGACCTGGAAACACCATATATTTT.

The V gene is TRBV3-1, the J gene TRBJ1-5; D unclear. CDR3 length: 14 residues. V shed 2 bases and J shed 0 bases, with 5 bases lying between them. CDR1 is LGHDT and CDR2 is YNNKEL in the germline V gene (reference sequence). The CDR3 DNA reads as TGTGCCAGCAGCCAATATTATAGCAATCAGCCCCAGCATTTT. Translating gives CASSQYYSNQPQHF.

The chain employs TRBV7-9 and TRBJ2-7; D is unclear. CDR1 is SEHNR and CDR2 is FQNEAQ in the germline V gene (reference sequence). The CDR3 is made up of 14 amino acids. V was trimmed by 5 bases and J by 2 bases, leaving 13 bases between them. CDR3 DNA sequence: TGTGCCAGCAGCCCCCTCGGATCAGCCTACGAGCAGTACTTC. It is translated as CASSPLGSAYEQYF.

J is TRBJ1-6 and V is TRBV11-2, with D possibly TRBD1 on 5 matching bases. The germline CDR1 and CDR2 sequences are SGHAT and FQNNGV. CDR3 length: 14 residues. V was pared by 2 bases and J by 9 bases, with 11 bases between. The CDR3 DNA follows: TGTGCCAGCAGCTTATGGACAAGTGGTTCACCCCTCCACTTT. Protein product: CASSLWTSGSPLHF.

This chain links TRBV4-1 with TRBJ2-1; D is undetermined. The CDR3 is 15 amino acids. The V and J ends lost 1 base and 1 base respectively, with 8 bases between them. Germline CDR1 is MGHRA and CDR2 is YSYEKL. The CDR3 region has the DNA TGCGCCAGCAGCCAAGGGAGTTCTTCCTACAATGAGCAGTTCTTC. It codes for CASSQGSSSYNEQFF.

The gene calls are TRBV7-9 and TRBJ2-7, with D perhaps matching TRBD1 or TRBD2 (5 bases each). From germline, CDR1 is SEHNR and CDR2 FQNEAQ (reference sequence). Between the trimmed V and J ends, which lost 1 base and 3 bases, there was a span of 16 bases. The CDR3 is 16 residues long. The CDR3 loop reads CASSLGAGALGYEQYF. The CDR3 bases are TGTGCCAGCAGCTTAGGGGCCGGGGCTCTAGGCTACGAGCAGTACTTC. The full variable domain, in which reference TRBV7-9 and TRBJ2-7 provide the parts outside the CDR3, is DTGVSQNPRHKITKRGQNVTFRCDPISEHNRLYWYRQTLGQGPEFLTYFQNEAQLEKSRLLSDRFSAERPKGSFSTLEIQRTEQGDSAMYLCASSLGAGALGYEQYFGPGTRLTVT.